The TCR beta chain under discussion was sequenced for a study of Ad26.COV2.S vaccination and SARS-CoV-2 variants (dated by TCRdb to the early 2020s). About the study as a whole: Donors in the vaccine arm were drawn from COV1001, a multicentre, randomized, double-blind, placebo-controlled phase I-IIa trial testing Ad26.COV2.S in healthy adults. The specificity and breadth of SARS-CoV-2-reactive T cell receptors after Ad26.COV2.S vaccination were assessed by TCRbeta repertoire sequencing. Participants in the trial were split at random into five groups of five each, receiving low-dose or high-dose Ad26.COV2.S once or twice, or else placebo on both occasions. A total of 32 samples were included in the TCR-sequenced set, comprising roughly 19 Ad26.COV2.S vaccine recipients, 5 placebo recipients and 8 SARS-CoV-2 convalescent individuals. Investigators did not know the trial group allocation while performing experiments and assessing outcomes. Ad26.COV2.S was administered intramuscularly at a dose of 5x10^10 or 1x10^11 viral particles, either as one shot or as two shots given 56 days apart.

Results the study describes overall, beyond this receptor: Comparing responses between vaccine doses or regimens was not something the study was powered to do. Vaccine and placebo recipients had similar non-spike TCR breadth, a finding consistent with the vaccine containing only spike. Substantial breadth of spike-specific CD8+ and CD4+ T cell responses was reported after vaccination. Compared with placebo recipients, Ad26.COV2.S recipients showed higher spike-specific TCR breadth (P = 0.0014). It was noted by the authors that total T cell responses may have been underestimated by the TCR breadth and depth analyses.

TCRbeta CDR3 regions were sequenced with the immunoSEQ Assay. After extraction, genomic DNA underwent amplification by bias-controlled multiplex PCR, followed by high-throughput sequencing. As for how the authors treated the data: To quantify the absolute abundance of each unique TCRbeta CDR3 region, sequences were collapsed and filtered. T cell fraction was estimated by normalization of TCRbeta template counts to usable DNA, with usable DNA being measured through amplification of reference genes present in all nucleated cells. Repertoire TCRs were annotated as SARS-CoV-2-specific when V gene, CDR3 amino acid sequence and J gene were exactly matched to a known reactive TCR set. The reference SARS-CoV-2 TCR set came from MIRA and was filtered for enrichment in COVID-19-positive ImmuneCODE repertoires, removing public or cross-reactive TCRs. Based on the MIRA antigens, annotated TCRs were further analysed at the level of specific ORF or position within ORF. Depth was the summed frequency of annotated unique rearrangements, while breadth was defined as annotated unique rearrangements over total unique productive rearrangements. Two-sided Wilcoxon rank-sum tests were applied when comparing TCR breadth between groups. Entries here come from immuneACCESS through TCRdb and include only in-frame sequences with V and J called. Some clones fail to appear in such tables; in the studies checked, an unresolved V gene covers under half of the shortfall, and the cause of the remainder is unknown. V, J and clone size were drawn from that table, and D and trimming were deduced from the DNA. The sample has approximately 360,000 clones on record, 83% of them singletons. Roughly 7.4% of the sample is in the top ten clones.

Per the publication, the treatment or condition label means: approximately 18 received Ad26.COV2.S at low or high dose, single or two shots; 5 received placebo; per-sample allocation not given. Repertoires of vaccine and placebo recipients were sequenced from samples collected on day 63 after the first injection. Cohort 1b enrolled about two dozen adults aged 18-55 years at a single site in Boston, USA, between 29 July and 7 August 2020. As a vaccine, Ad26.COV2.S was a replication-incompetent adenovirus type 26 vector that expressed a prefusion-stabilized SARS-CoV-2 spike protein derived from the original Wuhan strain. A note on this clone: Its antigen target is currently unknown. No qualities accompany the bases; no much larger clone lies one base away.

From its cysteine to its phenylalanine, the CDR3 spans 16 amino acids. Kept here is only the CDR3 DNA, which spans 48 bases and is read in frame from base 1. CDR1 is given as LNHNV and CDR2 as YYDKDF, both from the germline V gene (reference sequence). V lost 1 base and J lost 1 base; the stretch between them is 13 bases long. The source was peripheral blood, collected in a trial of Ad26.COV2.S vaccine versus placebo. This TCR derives from a person between 18 and 65 years old who received the Ad26.COV2.S COVID-19 vaccine or a placebo. The rearrangement joined TRBV15 to TRBJ1-1, with the D segment identity uncertain. The DNA sequence follows: TGTGCCACCAGCAGAGCAGCTGGATCTCCGAACACTGAAGCTTTCTTT. Translated, it reads CATSRAAGSPNTEAFF.